A single sample gave rise to the 14 T cell receptor beta chains below, sequenced in a study of blood T cell repertoires in COVID-19. The assay was immunoSEQ multiplex PCR, and TCRdb's table has in-frame clones only and misses some. This table has hundreds of thousands of clones, approximately 83% appearing once. The sequencing sample was made of PBMCs or T cells enriched from blood (not recorded which). These receptors were taken from a man aged 25-45 years who had recovered from COVID-19.

The chain recombines TRBV3-1 (or the pseudogene TRBV3-2) with TRBJ1-1, with 9 bases lining up with TRBD1. The CDR3 spans 14 residues. The ends lost 4 bases at V and 1 base at J; junction bases unmatched: 1. Looked up from germline, CDR1 is LGHDT and CDR2 is YNNKEL (reference sequence). The CDR3 DNA follows: TGTGCCAGCAGCCTGGGACAGGGGAACACTGAAGCTTTCTTT. Protein sequence: CASSLGQGNTEAFF.

The chain has TRBV30 and TRBJ1-6; D is unclear. Deletions cut 4 bases from V and 10 bases from J, with 14 bases between. CDR1 is GTSNPN, CDR2 SVGIG, per germline (reference sequence). This CDR3 has 13 residues. The CDR3 DNA is TGTGCCTGGAAGGTCGGGGAAGAGTCACCCCTCCACTTT. Translation: CAWKVGEESPLHF.

This chain connects TRBV2 to TRBJ1-6; D might be TRBD1 (5 bases). V lost 2 bases and J lost 9, with 11 bases in between. Germline CDR1 is SNHLY and CDR2 is FYNNEI. The CDR3 has 14 residues. The DNA for the CDR3 is TGTGCCAGCAGTGAACAGGGTATTTTTTCACCCCTCCACTTT. Encoded protein: CASSEQGIFSPLHF.

J is TRBJ1-1 and V is TRBV5-1; TRBD1 agrees at 9 bases. The CDR3 consists of 16 residues. The ends lost 2 bases at V and 0 bases at J; junction bases unmatched: 5. Germline V gene lookup returns CDR1 SGHRS and CDR2 YFSETQ. The CDR3 DNA sequence: TGCGCCAGCAGCTTCGGGACAGGGCCCATGAACACTGAAGCTTTCTTT. This translates into CASSFGTGPMNTEAFF. Full variable domain (rest looked up from reference TRBV5-1 and TRBJ1-1): KAGVTQTPRYLIKTRGQQVTLSCSPISGHRSVSWYQQTPGQGLQFLFEYFSETQRNKGNFPGRFSGRQFSNSRSEMNVSTLELGDSALYLCASSFGTGPMNTEAFFGQGTRLTVV.

The gene calls are TRBV3-1 (or the pseudogene TRBV3-2) and TRBJ1-1; D perhaps matches TRBD1 (6 bases). V was pared by 2 bases and J by 12 bases, with 16 bases between. The CDR3 length is 13 residues. In germline, CDR1 is LGHDT, CDR2 YNNKEL (reference sequence). CDR3 residues: CASSQTLGTYPFF. In nucleotides, the CDR3 is TGTGCCAGCAGCCAAACGCTCGGGACATATCCTTTCTTT.

The chain uses TRBV10-3 and TRBJ2-2, with D possibly being TRBD1 (5 bases). CDR1 is ENHRY, CDR2 SYGVKD, per germline. V was cut by 7 bases and J by 1 base, with 13 bases left in between. CDR3 length: 15 amino acids. The DNA of the CDR3 is TGTGCCATCAACTTAGCCGGACAGAACACCGGGGAGCTGTTTTTT. Residues: CAINLAGQNTGELFF.

The V call is TRBV6-5, the J call TRBJ2-2, with TRBD1 matching 8 bases. V lost 6 bases to trimming and J lost 5 bases; unmatched junction nucleotides: 5. Looked up from germline, CDR1 is MNHEY and CDR2 is SVGAGI. This CDR3 is 14 amino acids long. The CDR3 sequence is CASRGQGLTGELFF. CDR3 nucleotide sequence: TGTGCCAGCAGAGGACAGGGTCTAACCGGGGAGCTGTTTTTT.

This clone has only a few counts. The genes are TRBV4-3 and TRBJ2-7; 12 bases align to TRBD1. Trimming removed 4 bases from V and 6 bases from J; junction bases left unmatched: 1. The CDR3 sequence is 13 residues long. Germline values: CDR1 LGHNA, CDR2 YSLEER. CDR3 in amino acids: CASSRGQGAEQYF. CDR3 in DNA: TGCGCCAGCAGCCGGGGACAGGGGGCCGAGCAGTACTTC.

The rearrangement uses TRBV7-6 and TRBJ2-3; D gene ambiguous. V was trimmed by 5 bases and J by 0 bases, leaving 15 bases between them. The CDR3 spans 16 residues. CDR1 and CDR2 (germline): SGHVS, FNYEAQ. The CDR3 DNA reads as TGTGCCAGCAGCAAAACTAATGAAGCTAGCACAGATACGCAGTATTTT. As protein: CASSKTNEASTDTQYF.

This chain connects TRBV5-1 to TRBJ2-7; 7 nucleotides line up with TRBD1. The J segment lost 2 bases and the V segment lost 4 bases, leaving 3 bases of the junction unmatched. Germline loops: CDR1 SGHRS, CDR2 YFSETQ. This CDR3 comprises 13 residues. The CDR3 loop reads CASSETGPYEQYF. CDR3 DNA sequence: TGCGCCAGCAGCGAGACAGGGCCCTACGAGCAGTACTTC.

V gene TRBV7-3 combines with J gene TRBJ2-1; D remains ambiguous. The germline V and J ends were trimmed by 1 base and 7 bases, with 8 bases remaining between them. The CDR3 spans 13 residues. Germline CDR1 and CDR2: SGHTA and FQGTGA. The CDR3 reads CASSLMYRNEQFF. Here the CDR3 DNA reads TGTGCCAGCAGCTTAATGTACAGAAATGAGCAGTTCTTC.

The V gene is TRBV3-1 (or the pseudogene TRBV3-2), the J gene TRBJ1-1; D perhaps matches TRBD1 (6 bases). The CDR3 is 15 residues long. CDR1 LGHDT and CDR2 YNNKEL come from the germline V gene (reference sequence). V gave up 1 base and J gave up 2 bases, with 11 bases separating them. DNA for the CDR3: TGTGCCAGCAGCCAAGCGAAACAGGGTAACACTGAAGCTTTCTTT. It encodes CASSQAKQGNTEAFF.

The chain couples TRBV9 to TRBJ2-7; tentative D call: TRBD1 (5 bases). Trimming stripped 0 bases from V and 3 bases from J, with 16 bases between. Germline V gene lookup returns CDR1 SGDLS and CDR2 YYNGEE. The CDR3 loop spans 16 amino acids. The CDR3 spells CASSVAPTGYRYEQYF. CDR3 DNA: TGTGCCAGCAGCGTAGCGCCTACAGGTTATCGCTACGAGCAGTACTTC.

The CDR3 loop reads CASSRAGGGYTF. CDR3 DNA sequence: TGTGCCAGCAGCCGAGCGGGGGGAGGCTACACCTTC. V and J are TRBV14 and TRBJ1-2, with D possibly TRBD1 on 5 matching bases. Per the germline V gene, CDR1 is SGHDN and CDR2 is FVKESK. V was trimmed by 4 bases and J by 8 bases, leaving 11 bases between them. The CDR3 runs 12 residues.